Listed here are 5 T cell receptor beta chains from one sample, sequenced in a study of T cell responses to AZD1222 COVID-19 vaccine. Some clones are missing from TCRdb's copy, which holds only in-frame ones; the method was immunoSEQ multiplex PCR. The sample has some 150,000 clones, about 91% seen once. The sequences come from peripheral blood, collected on day 0 of AZD1222 vaccination. These TCRs come from an adult in good health.

This clone was seen more than once but under ten times. V is TRBV19 and J is TRBJ2-3; D is ambiguous. Germline V CDR1 and CDR2: LNHDA, SQIVND (reference sequence). The CDR3 is made up of 14 amino acids. V lost 4 bases and J lost 4, with 12 bases in between. CDR3 bases: TGTGCCAGTAGTAACCATCCTCCTTCAGATACGCAGTATTTT. Translating it yields CASSNHPPSDTQYF.

The rearrangement links TRBV6-5 to TRBJ2-1, with 8 bases aligning to TRBD2. Germline CDR1 is MNHEY and CDR2 is SVGAGI. Unmatched junction bases numbered 4, after V lost 5 bases and J lost 1 base. The CDR3 has 15 residues. This chain's CDR3 is CASSRAGASYNEQFF. CDR3 nucleotide sequence: TGTGCCAGCAGTAGAGCGGGAGCGTCCTACAATGAGCAGTTCTTC.

This clone was seen once. The chain is built from TRBV6-8 and TRBJ2-7; TRBD2 might be the D (5 bases). CDR3 length equals 12 residues. The V end lost 10 bases, the J end lost 7 bases, and 17 bases lay between the germline ends. CDR1 and CDR2 (germline): MNHGY, SAAAGT. CDR3 sequence (DNA): TGTGCCACCGCCGGGGAGCAAGGGGAGCAGTACTTC. This translates into CATAGEQGEQYF.

This rearrangement joins TRBV11-2 to TRBJ2-3, with D possibly matching TRBD2 (6 bases). The V gene lost 5 bases and the J gene lost 7 bases, with 22 bases spanning the gap. The germline V gene encodes CDR1 SGHAT and CDR2 FQNNGV. This CDR3 comprises 16 residues. For the CDR3, the DNA is TGTGCCAGCAGCAAAGAATCCGGGACTGCAACCTATACGCAGTATTTT. Amino acids: CASSKESGTATYTQYF.

The chain employs TRBV9 and TRBJ2-3; D is unresolved. Germline V CDR1 and CDR2: SGDLS, YYNGEE. Between the trimmed V and J ends, which lost 0 bases and 0 bases, there was a span of 8 bases. The CDR3 runs to 15 residues. The CDR3 loop is CASSVAVDSTDTQYF. CDR3 DNA sequence: TGTGCCAGCAGCGTAGCTGTGGATAGCACAGATACGCAGTATTTT.